The present T cell receptor (beta chain) was sequenced within a study of regulatory T cells in long-lasting Graves disease. The wider study: Graves' patients diagnosed newly had used antithyroid drugs under 3 months. General observations from the study: Study was limited to peripheral blood, excluding thyroid tissue.

Germline V gene lookup returns CDR1 PRHDT and CDR2 FYEKMQ (reference sequence). Trimming removed 7 bases from V and 8 bases from J, with 15 bases in between. The CDR3 covers 13 residues. Arm-PCR of CDR3 regions and iRepertoire HTBI primers were the basis on which TCR beta libraries were built. TCRdb called the multiplex PCR reads again in MiXCR, with one record for every CDR3 protein. The sample lists roughly 500,000 distinct CDR3 sequences, roughly 15% occurring once. This clonotype was observed many times. Its antigen is as yet unknown. As to time point: newly diagnosed GD, antithyroid drugs for less than 3 months. The TCR library was made from RNA extracted from PBMCs. This same sample was also taken into another study, of T cells in Graves' hyperthyroidism and ophthalmopathy.

Sequenced material: peripheral blood mononuclear cells (PBMCs), taken at new diagnosis, from a patient treated with antithyroid drugs. The V and J genes are TRBV13 and TRBJ2-1; TRBD2 might be the D (6 bases). This receptor was taken from a woman between 45 and 60 years old with Graves disease. In nucleotides, the CDR3 is TGTGCCAGCACAGCGGGTGGCTGGGATGAGCAGTTCTTC. It codes for CASTAGGWDEQFF.